This T cell receptor beta chain was captured in a study of shared clonotypes between healthy human individuals. Study conclusions and caveats: Sorted-subset sequencing was shown by rarefaction to be incomplete despite large depth.

This table comes from immunoSEQ multiplex PCR, and its TCRdb copy is limited to in-frame clones, with some not included. The profile shows about 2.3 million clones, 85% to 95% of them singletons. A word on this clone: Its target is not known. Additional DNA sequences in this sample encode the identical CDR3.

A CD45RA+ naive subset and a CD45RA-negative memory subset were split from CD4+ cells. V was cut by 5 bases and J by 2 bases, with 10 bases left in between. Germline values: CDR1 SGHTA, CDR2 FQGTGA. This CDR3 has 13 amino acids. Sequencing was done on a sample of naive CD4+ T cells from PBMCs. The subset denotes: CD45RA+ positively selected. The chain combines TRBV7-3 with TRBJ2-7; D uncertain. The sequence was obtained from a man between 18 and 35 years old in good health. Some clones in this sample may be carry-over from other donors' samples. The CDR3 spells CASSPGRPYEQYF. The CDR3 DNA is TGTGCCAGCAGCCCCGGGCGCCCCTACGAGCAGTACTTC.